The clone carrying this TCR beta chain was counted a few times. There are 14 residues in the CDR3. Trimming cost V 4 bases and J 3 bases, with 13 bases left between them. The germline V gene has CDR1 SGHRS and CDR2 YFSETQ. These data come from a study of read filtering for tumor transcriptome and immune sequencing. The overall study: After DNase treatment, RNA was made into whole-transcriptome libraries.

The library was built from about 400 ng RNA with molecular barcoded adaptors for alpha/delta and beta/gamma chains. TCRdb analysed the reads with MiXCR anew, one entry per CDR3 protein. The sample has some 120,000 distinct CDR3 sequences, approximately 13% seen once. The TCR comes from a donor older than 35 with multiple myeloma. Material for sequencing was a population of CD138-negative cells sorted from bone marrow. V usage is TRBV5-1 and J usage is TRBJ1-1; no clear D gene. The CDR3 sequence is CASSSGDTDTEAFF. In DNA, the CDR3 is TGCGCCAGCAGCAGCGGTGACACGGACACTGAAGCTTTCTTT.